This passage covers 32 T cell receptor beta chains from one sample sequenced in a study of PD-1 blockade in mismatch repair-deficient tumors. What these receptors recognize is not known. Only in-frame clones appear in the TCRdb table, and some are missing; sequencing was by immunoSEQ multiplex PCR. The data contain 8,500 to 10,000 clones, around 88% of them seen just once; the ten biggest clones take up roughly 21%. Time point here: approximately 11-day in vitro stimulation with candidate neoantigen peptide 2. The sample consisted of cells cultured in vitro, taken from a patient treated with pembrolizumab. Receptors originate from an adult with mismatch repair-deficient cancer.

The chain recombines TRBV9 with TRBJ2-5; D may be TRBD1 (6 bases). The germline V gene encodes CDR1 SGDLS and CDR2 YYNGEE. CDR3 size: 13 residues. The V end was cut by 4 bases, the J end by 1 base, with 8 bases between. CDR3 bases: TGTGCCAGCAGCTACAGGGTCCAAGAGACCCAGTACTTC. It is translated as CASSYRVQETQYF.

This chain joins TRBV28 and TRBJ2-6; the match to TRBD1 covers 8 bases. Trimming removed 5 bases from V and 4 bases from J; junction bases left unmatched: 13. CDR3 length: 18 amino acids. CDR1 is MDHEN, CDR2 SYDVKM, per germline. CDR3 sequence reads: CASSPRPWTGSGANVLTF. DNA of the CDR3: TGTGCCAGCAGTCCGCGTCCCTGGACAGGGTCGGGGGCCAACGTCCTGACTTTC.

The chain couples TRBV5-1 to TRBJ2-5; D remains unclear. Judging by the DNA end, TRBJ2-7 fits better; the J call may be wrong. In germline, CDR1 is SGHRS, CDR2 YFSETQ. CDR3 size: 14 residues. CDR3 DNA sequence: TGCGCCAGCAGCTTGGGGGTTTCTGTCTACGAGCAGTACTTC. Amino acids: CASSLGVSVYEQYF.

The CDR3 DNA sequence: TGTGCCAGCAGTTTAAATTACGAGCAGTACTTC. Its protein product is CASSLNYEQYF. The rearrangement links TRBV28 to TRBJ2-7; D is ambiguous. V lost 2 bases and J 4 bases, leaving 3 bases between the germline ends. CDR3 length equals 11 residues. Germline values: CDR1 MDHEN, CDR2 SYDVKM.

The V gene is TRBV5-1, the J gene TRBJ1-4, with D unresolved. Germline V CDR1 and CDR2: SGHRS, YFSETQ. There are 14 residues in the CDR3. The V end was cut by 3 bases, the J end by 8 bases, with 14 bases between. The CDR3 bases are TGCGCCAGCAGCTCCGAGCCGGGTGGGGAAAAACTGTTTTTT. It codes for CASSSEPGGEKLFF.

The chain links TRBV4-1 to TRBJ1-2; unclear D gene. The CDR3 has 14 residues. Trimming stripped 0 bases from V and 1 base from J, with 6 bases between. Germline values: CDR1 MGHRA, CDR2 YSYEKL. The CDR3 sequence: CASSQDRVNYGYTF. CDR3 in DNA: TGCGCCAGCAGCCAAGATCGGGTTAACTATGGCTACACCTTC.

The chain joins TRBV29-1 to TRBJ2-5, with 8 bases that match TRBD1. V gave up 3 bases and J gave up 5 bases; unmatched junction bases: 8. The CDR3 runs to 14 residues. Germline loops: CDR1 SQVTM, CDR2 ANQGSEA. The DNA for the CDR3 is TGCAGCGTTGAGGGAGATGGACAGGGTGAGACCCAGTACTTC. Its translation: CSVEGDGQGETQYF.

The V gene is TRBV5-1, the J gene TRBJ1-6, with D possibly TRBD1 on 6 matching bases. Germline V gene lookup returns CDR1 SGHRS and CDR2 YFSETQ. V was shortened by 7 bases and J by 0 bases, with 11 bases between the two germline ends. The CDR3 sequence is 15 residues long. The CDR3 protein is CASDHRASYNSPLHF. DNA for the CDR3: TGCGCCAGCGACCACAGGGCCTCCTATAATTCACCCCTCCACTTT.

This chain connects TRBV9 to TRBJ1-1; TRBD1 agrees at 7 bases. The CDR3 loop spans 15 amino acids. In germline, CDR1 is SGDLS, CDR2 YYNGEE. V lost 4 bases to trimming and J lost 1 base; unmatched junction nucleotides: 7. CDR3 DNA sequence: TGTGCCAGCAGCACCCGACAGGGCAAGAACACTGAAGCTTTCTTT. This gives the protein CASSTRQGKNTEAFF.

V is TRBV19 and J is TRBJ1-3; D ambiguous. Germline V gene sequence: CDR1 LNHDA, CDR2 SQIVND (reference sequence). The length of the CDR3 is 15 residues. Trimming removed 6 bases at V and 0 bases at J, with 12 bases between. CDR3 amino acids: CASSFGPNSGNTIYF. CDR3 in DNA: TGTGCCAGTAGCTTCGGACCGAACTCTGGAAACACCATATATTTT.

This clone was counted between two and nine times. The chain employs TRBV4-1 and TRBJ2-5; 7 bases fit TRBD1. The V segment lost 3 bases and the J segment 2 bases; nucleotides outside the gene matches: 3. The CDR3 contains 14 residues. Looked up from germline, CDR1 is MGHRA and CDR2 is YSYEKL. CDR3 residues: CASSQGQLQETQYF. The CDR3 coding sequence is TGCGCCAGCAGCCAGGGACAGCTACAAGAGACCCAGTACTTC.

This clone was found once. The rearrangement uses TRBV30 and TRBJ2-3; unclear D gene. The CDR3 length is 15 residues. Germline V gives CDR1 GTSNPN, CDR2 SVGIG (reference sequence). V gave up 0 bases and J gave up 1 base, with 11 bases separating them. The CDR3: CAWSVLLGGTDTQYF. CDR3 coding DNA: TGTGCCTGGAGTGTTCTTCTAGGAGGCACAGATACGCAGTATTTT.

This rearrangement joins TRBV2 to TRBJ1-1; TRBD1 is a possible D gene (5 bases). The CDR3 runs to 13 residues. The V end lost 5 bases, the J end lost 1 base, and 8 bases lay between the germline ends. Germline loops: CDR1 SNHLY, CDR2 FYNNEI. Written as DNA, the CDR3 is TGTGCCAGCAGTCTAGACAGGAACACTGAAGCTTTCTTT. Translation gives CASSLDRNTEAFF.

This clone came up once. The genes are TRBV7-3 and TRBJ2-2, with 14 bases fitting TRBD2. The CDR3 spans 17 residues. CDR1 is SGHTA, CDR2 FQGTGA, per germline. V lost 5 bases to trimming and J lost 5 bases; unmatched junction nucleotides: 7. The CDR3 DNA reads TGTGCCAGCAGCCCGGGACTAGCGGGAGTTCATACCGGGGAGCTGTTTTTT. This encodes CASSPGLAGVHTGELFF.

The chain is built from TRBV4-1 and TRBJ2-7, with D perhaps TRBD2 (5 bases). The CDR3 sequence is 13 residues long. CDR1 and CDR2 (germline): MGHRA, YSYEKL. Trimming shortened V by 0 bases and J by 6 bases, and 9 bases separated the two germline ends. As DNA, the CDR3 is TGCGCCAGCAGCCAAGATCGGGATCGCGAGCAGTACTTC. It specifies CASSQDRDREQYF.

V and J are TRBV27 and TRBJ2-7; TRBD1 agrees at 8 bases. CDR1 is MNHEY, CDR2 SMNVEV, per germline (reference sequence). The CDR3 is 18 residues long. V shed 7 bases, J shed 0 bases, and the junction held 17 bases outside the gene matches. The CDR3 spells CASKEAGGEWARSYEQYF. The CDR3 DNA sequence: TGTGCCAGCAAAGAGGCAGGGGGCGAGTGGGCCCGCTCCTACGAGCAGTACTTC.

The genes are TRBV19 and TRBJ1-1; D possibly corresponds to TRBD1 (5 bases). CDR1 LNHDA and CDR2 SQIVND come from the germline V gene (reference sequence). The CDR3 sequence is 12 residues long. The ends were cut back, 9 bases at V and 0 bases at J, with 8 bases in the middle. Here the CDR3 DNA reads TGTGCCAGCGGGGGAATGAACACTGAAGCTTTCTTT. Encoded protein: CASGGMNTEAFF.

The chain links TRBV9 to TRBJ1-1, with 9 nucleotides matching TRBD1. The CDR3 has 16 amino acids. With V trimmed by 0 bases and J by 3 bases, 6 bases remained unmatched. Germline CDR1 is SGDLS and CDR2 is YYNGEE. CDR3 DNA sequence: TGTGCCAGCAGCGTAGGAGCTGGGACAGGGTACACTGAAGCTTTCTTT. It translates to CASSVGAGTGYTEAFF. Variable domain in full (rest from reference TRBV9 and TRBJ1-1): DSGVTQTPKHLITATGQRVTLRCSPRSGDLSVYWYQQSLDQGLQFLIQYYNGEERAKGNILERFSAQQFPDLHSELNLSSLELGDSALYFCASSVGAGTGYTEAFFGQGTRLTVV.

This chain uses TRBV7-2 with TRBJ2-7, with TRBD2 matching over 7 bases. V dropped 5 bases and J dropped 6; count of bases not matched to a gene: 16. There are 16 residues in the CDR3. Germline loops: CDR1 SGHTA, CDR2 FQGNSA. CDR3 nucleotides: TGTGCCAGCAGCCAAGGGACGGGACTACTTAAGGGCGAGCAGTACTTC. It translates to CASSQGTGLLKGEQYF.

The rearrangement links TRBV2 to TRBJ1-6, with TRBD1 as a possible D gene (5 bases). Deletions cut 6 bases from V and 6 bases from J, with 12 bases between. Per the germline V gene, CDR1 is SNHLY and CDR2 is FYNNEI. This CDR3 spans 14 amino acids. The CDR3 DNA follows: TGTGCCAGCAGACCCGGGGGGGGTAATTCACCCCTCCACTTT. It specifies CASRPGGGNSPLHF.

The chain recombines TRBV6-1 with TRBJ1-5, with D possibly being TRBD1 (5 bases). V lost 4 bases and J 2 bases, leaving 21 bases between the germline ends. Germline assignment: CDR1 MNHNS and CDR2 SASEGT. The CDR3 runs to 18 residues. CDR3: CASSALTLGGIGNQPQHF. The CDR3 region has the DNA TGTGCCAGCAGTGCGTTAACCCTGGGGGGTATTGGCAATCAGCCCCAGCATTTT.

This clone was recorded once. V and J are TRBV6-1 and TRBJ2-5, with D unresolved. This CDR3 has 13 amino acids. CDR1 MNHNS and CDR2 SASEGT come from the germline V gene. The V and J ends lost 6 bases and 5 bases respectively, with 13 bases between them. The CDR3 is CASSQTGHETQYF. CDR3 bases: TGTGCCAGCAGCCAGACCGGGCATGAGACCCAGTACTTC.

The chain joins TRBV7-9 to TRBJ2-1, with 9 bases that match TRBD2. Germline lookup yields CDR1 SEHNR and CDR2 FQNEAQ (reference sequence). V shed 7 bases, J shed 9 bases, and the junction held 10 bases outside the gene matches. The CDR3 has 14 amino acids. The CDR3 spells CASIDSGSWGEQFF. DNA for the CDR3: TGTGCCAGCATTGATAGCGGGAGCTGGGGTGAGCAGTTCTTC.

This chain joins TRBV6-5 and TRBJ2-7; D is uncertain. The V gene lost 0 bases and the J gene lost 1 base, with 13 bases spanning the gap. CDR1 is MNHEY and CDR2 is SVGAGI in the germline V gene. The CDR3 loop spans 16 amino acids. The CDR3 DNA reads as TGTGCCAGCAGTTACTCTGCAGGAACAATTTCCTACGAGCAGTACTTC. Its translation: CASSYSAGTISYEQYF.

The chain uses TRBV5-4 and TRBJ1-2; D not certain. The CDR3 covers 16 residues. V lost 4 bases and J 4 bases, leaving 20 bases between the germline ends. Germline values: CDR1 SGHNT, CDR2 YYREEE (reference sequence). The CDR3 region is CASSVRVRGLLYGYTF. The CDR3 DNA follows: TGTGCCAGCAGCGTAAGGGTTCGAGGTCTACTCTATGGCTACACCTTC.

This chain's CDR3 is CASRTAGSKNIQYF. The CDR3 DNA sequence: TGTGCCAGCAGGACCGCCGGGTCCAAAAACATTCAGTACTTC. The rearrangement joins TRBV28 to TRBJ2-4; D not certain. The CDR3 has 14 residues. Germline assignment: CDR1 MDHEN and CDR2 SYDVKM. Trimming took 6 bases from V and 2 from J, leaving 11 bases between them.

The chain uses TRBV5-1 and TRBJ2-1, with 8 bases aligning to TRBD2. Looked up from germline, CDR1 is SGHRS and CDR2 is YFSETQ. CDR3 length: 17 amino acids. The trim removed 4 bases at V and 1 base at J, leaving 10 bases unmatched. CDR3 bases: TGCGCCAGCAGCCCTAGGACTAGCTTTTCGTCCTACAATGAGCAGTTCTTC. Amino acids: CASSPRTSFSSYNEQFF.

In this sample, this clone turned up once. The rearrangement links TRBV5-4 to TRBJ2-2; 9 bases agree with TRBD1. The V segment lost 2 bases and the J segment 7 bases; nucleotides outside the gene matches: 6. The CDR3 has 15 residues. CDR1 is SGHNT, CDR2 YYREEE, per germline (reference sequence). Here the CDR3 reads CASSLQGAKNGELFF. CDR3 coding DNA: TGTGCCAGCAGCTTACAGGGGGCTAAGAACGGGGAGCTGTTTTTT.

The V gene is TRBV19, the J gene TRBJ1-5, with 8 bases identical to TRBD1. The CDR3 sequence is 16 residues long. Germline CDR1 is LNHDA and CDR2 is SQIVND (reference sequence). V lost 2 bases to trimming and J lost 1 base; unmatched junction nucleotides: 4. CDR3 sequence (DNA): TGTGCCAGTAGTATACACAGGGGGGTAAGCAATCAGCCCCAGCATTTT. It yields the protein CASSIHRGVSNQPQHF.

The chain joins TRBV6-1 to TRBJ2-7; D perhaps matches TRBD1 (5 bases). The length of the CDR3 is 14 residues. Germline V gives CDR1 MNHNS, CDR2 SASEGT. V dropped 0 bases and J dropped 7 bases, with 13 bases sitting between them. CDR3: CASSEAARGGEQYF. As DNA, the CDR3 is TGTGCCAGCAGTGAAGCCGCTAGGGGTGGAGAGCAGTACTTC.

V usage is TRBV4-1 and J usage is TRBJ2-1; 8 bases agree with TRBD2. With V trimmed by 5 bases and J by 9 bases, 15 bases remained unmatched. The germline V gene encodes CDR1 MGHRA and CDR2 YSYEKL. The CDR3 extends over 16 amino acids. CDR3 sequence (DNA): TGCGCCAGCAGCTCCCCAGGGACTAGAGCCTCAGGTGAGCAGTTCTTC. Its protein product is CASSSPGTRASGEQFF.

CDR3 nucleotide sequence: TGTGCCAGCAGCTTGGTCGAAATGAACACTGAAGCTTTCTTT. Translated, it gives CASSLVEMNTEAFF. This sequence joins TRBV5-5 and TRBJ1-1; D unresolved. Germline V gene data show CDR1 as SGHKS and CDR2 as YYEKEE (reference sequence). CDR3 size: 14 residues. The germline V and J ends were trimmed by 0 bases and 0 bases, with 6 bases remaining between them.